The 24 T cell receptor beta chains below come from one sample, sequenced in a study of early T cells in non-severe SARS-CoV-2 infection. TCRdb analysed the 5' RACE reads with MiXCR anew, one entry per CDR3 protein. The sample records tens of thousands of distinct CDR3 sequences, around 12% being singletons. Sequencing used whole blood, obtained at baseline. The receptors derive from an adult who was a healthcare worker with PCR-confirmed SARS-CoV-2 infection or an uninfected control (not recorded which).

In its sample, this clonotype was seen many times. The CDR3 protein is CASSPSVARLTDTQYF. In nucleotides, the CDR3 is TGTGCCAGCAGTCCCTCGGTCGCCAGGCTCACAGATACGCAGTATTTT. V and J are TRBV6-5 and TRBJ2-3; D is ambiguous. Germline CDR1 and CDR2: MNHEY and SVGAGI. V lost 5 bases, J lost 2 bases, and 17 bases lay in between. The CDR3 has 16 amino acids.

A few counts support this clonotype. The V and J genes are TRBV5-4 and TRBJ2-7; a possible D gene is TRBD1 (7 bases). The CDR3 sequence is 15 residues long. Germline loops: CDR1 SGHNT, CDR2 YYREEE (reference sequence). Between the trimmed V and J ends, which lost 4 bases and 2 bases, there was a span of 16 bases. The CDR3 protein is CASSPLGGQTYEQYF. CDR3 sequence (DNA): TGTGCCAGCAGCCCCCTGGGGGGACAGACCTACGAGCAGTACTTC. Full variable domain (remainder filled in from reference TRBV5-4 and TRBJ2-7): ETGVTQSPTHLIKTRGQQVTLRCSSQSGHNTVSWYQQALGQGPQFIFQYYREEENGRGNFPPRFSGLQFPNYSSELNVNALELDDSALYLCASSPLGGQTYEQYFGPGTRLTVT.

This clonotype was counted between two and nine times. The chain has TRBV20-1 and TRBJ1-1, with D maybe TRBD1 (6 bases). Trimming cost V 6 bases and J 1 base, with 12 bases left between them. Germline-derived CDR1 and CDR2 are DFQATT and SNEGSKA (reference sequence). The CDR3 consists of 13 residues. This CDR3 reads CSAPRDTNTEAFF. CDR3 coding DNA: TGCAGTGCCCCCAGGGACACGAACACTGAAGCTTTCTTT.

This chain links TRBV7-8 with TRBJ2-7; 8 bases agree with TRBD2. CDR3 length equals 16 residues. Per the germline V gene, CDR1 is SGHVS and CDR2 is FQNEAQ. V was pared by 5 bases and J by 6 bases, with 15 bases of the junction left unmatched. The CDR3 loop reads CASSPNPGLVSPEQYF. DNA for the CDR3: TGTGCCAGCAGCCCCAACCCGGGACTAGTTTCTCCCGAGCAGTACTTC.

This clonotype has a handful of counts. V gene TRBV7-9 combines with J gene TRBJ1-1, with 7 bases fitting TRBD1. This CDR3 region has 16 residues. Losses at the gene ends were 5 bases for V and 3 bases for J; bases not matched to a gene: 12. CDR1 is SEHNR and CDR2 is FQNEAQ in the germline V gene (reference sequence). The CDR3 bases are TGTGCCAGCAGCACCAGAGCCGGGACAGTAGACACTGAAGCTTTCTTT. The encoded protein is CASSTRAGTVDTEAFF.

This rearrangement joins TRBV5-4 to TRBJ1-1, with D possibly matching TRBD1 (6 bases). The germline gives CDR1 SGHNT, CDR2 YYREEE (reference sequence). V lost 2 bases, J lost 5 bases, and 16 bases lay in between. This CDR3 contains 15 residues. In nucleotides, the CDR3 is TGTGCCAGCAGCTTACAACAGGGATCTAGGACTGAAGCTTTCTTT. Translation: CASSLQQGSRTEAFF.

This clonotype was recorded at least ten times. V and J are TRBV7-9 and TRBJ2-7, with D maybe TRBD1 (7 bases). There are 16 residues in the CDR3. Looked up from germline, CDR1 is SEHNR and CDR2 is FQNEAQ (reference sequence). Trimming left V 0 bases short and J 5 bases short, with 17 bases between. CDR3 amino acids: CASSLARGQTVHEQYF. The CDR3 nucleotides read TGTGCCAGCAGCTTAGCGCGGGGACAGACAGTCCACGAGCAGTACTTC.

The V gene is TRBV7-2, the J gene TRBJ1-1; weak D call: TRBD1 (5 bases). The germline gives CDR1 SGHTA, CDR2 FQGNSA. Trimming took off 3 bases at V and 3 bases at J, with 11 bases between the two ends. The CDR3 is made up of 14 amino acids. This CDR3 is CASSLGGGYTEAFF. In DNA, the CDR3 is TGTGCCAGCAGCTTGGGGGGAGGGTACACTGAAGCTTTCTTT. Looking up the rest from reference TRBV7-2 and TRBJ1-1 gives the full variable domain: GAGVSQSPSNKVTEKGKDVELRCDPISGHTALYWYRQSLGQGLEFLIYFQGNSAPDKSGLPSDRFSAERTGGSVSTLTIQRTQQEDSAVYLCASSLGGGYTEAFFGQGTRLTVV.

This clonotype was observed at least ten times. The V and J genes are TRBV11-2 and TRBJ2-5, with D maybe TRBD2 (6 bases). Looked up from germline, CDR1 is SGHAT and CDR2 is FQNNGV. V shed 5 bases and J shed 2 bases, with 12 bases lying between them. CDR3 size: 14 residues. Here the CDR3 reads CASSHTSQQETQYF. The CDR3 coding sequence is TGTGCCAGCAGCCACACTAGCCAACAAGAGACCCAGTACTTC. Supplemented by reference TRBV11-2 and TRBJ2-5, the full variable domain reads EAGVAQSPRYKIIEKRQSVAFWCNPISGHATLYWYQQILGQGPKLLIQFQNNGVVDDSQLPKDRFSAERLKGVDSTLKIQPAKLEDSAVYLCASSHTSQQETQYFGPGTRLLVL.

J is TRBJ1-2 and V is TRBV4-1; TRBD1 aligns across 10 bases. CDR1 and CDR2 (germline): MGHRA, YSYEKL. The J segment lost 5 bases and the V segment lost 0 bases, leaving 3 bases of the junction unmatched. CDR3 length: 15 residues. This CDR3 is CASSQETGGRYGYTF. CDR3 DNA sequence: TGCGCCAGCAGCCAAGAGACAGGGGGCAGGTATGGCTACACCTTC.

This clonotype was found a few times. The chain links TRBV18 to TRBJ2-3; D remains ambiguous. Trimming left V 2 bases short and J 4 bases short, with 7 bases between. Per the germline V gene, CDR1 is KGHSH and CDR2 is LQKENI. The CDR3 is 13 amino acids. The CDR3 spells CASSPGWSDTQYF. The CDR3 region has the DNA TGTGCCAGCTCACCAGGTTGGTCAGATACGCAGTATTTT.

This clonotype appeared a few times. This rearrangement joins TRBV20-1 to TRBJ2-5, with D perhaps TRBD1 (6 bases). V lost 0 bases, J lost 3 bases, and 17 bases lay in between. The CDR3 extends over 16 amino acids. Germline CDR1 reads DFQATT; CDR2 reads SNEGSKA (reference sequence). The CDR3 loop reads CSARDRTGHQKETQYF. The CDR3 DNA sequence: TGCAGTGCTAGAGATCGAACGGGACACCAGAAAGAGACCCAGTACTTC.

This clonotype was counted only a few times. This rearrangement joins TRBV28 to TRBJ1-1; TRBD1 is a possible D gene (5 bases). Germline V gene sequence: CDR1 MDHEN, CDR2 SYDVKM. CDR3 length: 16 residues. The ends were cut back, 2 bases at V and 2 bases at J, with 15 bases in the middle. This CDR3 reads CASSLPQQGTNTEAFF. Written as DNA, the CDR3 is TGTGCCAGCAGTTTACCCCAGCAGGGAACAAACACTGAAGCTTTCTTT.

This clonotype appeared many times. The chain links TRBV12-3 or TRBV12-4 to TRBJ2-1; TRBD2 aligns across 11 bases. The CDR3 is 15 residues long. Germline trimming cut 6 bases from V and 4 bases from J; bases unmatched to any gene: 5. CDR3 nucleotides: TGTGCCAGCAGGAACCTAGCGGGGGGTTACAATGAGCAGTTCTTC. It yields the protein CASRNLAGGYNEQFF.

Ten or more counts support this clonotype. The chain employs TRBV29-1 and TRBJ2-1; the match to TRBD1 covers 10 bases. Germline trimming cut 6 bases from V and 3 bases from J; bases unmatched to any gene: 5. Germline V gives CDR1 SQVTM, CDR2 ANQGSEA. CDR3 size: 14 residues. CDR3 loop: CSVPGTGDYNEQFF. The CDR3 coding sequence is TGCAGCGTGCCCGGGACAGGGGACTACAATGAGCAGTTCTTC.

There are many counts of this clonotype. The J gene is TRBJ2-3, the V gene TRBV29-1; possibly TRBD1 for D (6 bases). The V end was cut by 6 bases, the J end by 2 bases, with 21 bases between. CDR3 length: 16 amino acids. Germline CDR1 is SQVTM and CDR2 is ANQGSEA. Written as DNA, the CDR3 is TGCAGCGTCGAGCTTGTCGGTCAGGGGATCACAGATACGCAGTATTTT. Its translation: CSVELVGQGITDTQYF.

This clonotype was counted ten times or more. The J gene is TRBJ2-2, the V gene TRBV7-6, with D unresolved. Germline lookup yields CDR1 SGHVS and CDR2 FNYEAQ. This CDR3 comprises 16 residues. Trimming removed 2 bases at V and 1 base at J, with 11 bases between. The CDR3 nucleotides read TGTGCCAGCAGCTTAAGTGGGTCGGGGAACACCGGGGAGCTGTTTTTT. It specifies CASSLSGSGNTGELFF.

Note on this clonotype: Germline and junction disagree at one end, which may indicate a read error. The chain is built from TRBV19 and TRBJ2-1; TRBD2 aligns across 7 bases. Germline-derived CDR1 and CDR2 are LNHDA and SQIVND (reference sequence). The CDR3 has 15 residues. The CDR3, as DNA: TGTGCCAGCAGTACGGGGGGAACAATCTACAATGAGCAGTTCTTC. It translates to CASSTGGTIYNEQFF.

This clonotype was seen a few times. The CDR3 is CASSLFQGDNGYTF. CDR3 DNA: TGTGCCAGCAGTTTATTTCAAGGGGACAATGGCTACACCTTC. This chain uses TRBV28 with TRBJ1-2; tentatively, D is TRBD1 (6 bases). Germline V lookup: CDR1 MDHEN, CDR2 SYDVKM. This CDR3 comprises 14 residues. The V end was cut by 1 base, the J end by 6 bases, with 12 bases between.

The rearrangement links TRBV10-3 to TRBJ1-5; D remains unclear. The V end lost 0 bases, the J end lost 6 bases, and 6 bases lay between the germline ends. The CDR3 spans 13 residues. Germline V gene data show CDR1 as ENHRY and CDR2 as SYGVKD. The CDR3 loop is CAISESRSQPQHF. CDR3 DNA sequence: TGTGCCATCAGTGAGTCTAGGAGTCAGCCCCAGCATTTT.

The V and J genes are TRBV21-1 and TRBJ2-7; whether TRBD1, the table's D call, matches the DNA was not checked. TRBV21-1 is a documented pseudogene. CDR3 length equals 15 residues. The CDR3 DNA is TGTGCCAGCAGCGCCCTGGGACAGGGCCGCTACGAGCAGTACTTC. This translates into CASSALGQGRYEQYF.

This chain joins TRBV28 and TRBJ1-1, with D tentatively TRBD1 (5 bases). V lost 6 bases and J 4 bases, leaving 9 bases between the germline ends. The CDR3 has 12 residues. Per the germline V gene, CDR1 is MDHEN and CDR2 is SYDVKM. CDR3 loop: CASRPTATEAFF. The CDR3 DNA sequence: TGTGCCAGCAGGCCGACAGCCACTGAAGCTTTCTTT.

The chain combines TRBV4-3 with TRBJ2-7; perhaps D is TRBD1 or TRBD2 (5 bases each). Germline V gene data show CDR1 as LGHNA and CDR2 as YSLEER. This CDR3 contains 16 residues. The V gene lost 4 bases and the J gene lost 0 bases, with 16 bases spanning the gap. Here the CDR3 reads CASSRFRDAASYEQYF. CDR3 nucleotide sequence: TGCGCCAGCAGCCGCTTCCGGGACGCGGCCTCCTACGAGCAGTACTTC.

This clonotype has only a few counts. The V call is TRBV7-2, the J call TRBJ2-1, with 9 bases that match TRBD1. V shed 3 bases, J shed 2 bases, and the junction held 2 bases outside the gene matches. The CDR3 is 15 residues long. Per germline, CDR1 SGHTA and CDR2 FQGNSA. This CDR3 is CASSFGQGPYNEQFF. The CDR3 DNA follows: TGTGCCAGCAGCTTCGGACAGGGGCCCTACAATGAGCAGTTCTTC.